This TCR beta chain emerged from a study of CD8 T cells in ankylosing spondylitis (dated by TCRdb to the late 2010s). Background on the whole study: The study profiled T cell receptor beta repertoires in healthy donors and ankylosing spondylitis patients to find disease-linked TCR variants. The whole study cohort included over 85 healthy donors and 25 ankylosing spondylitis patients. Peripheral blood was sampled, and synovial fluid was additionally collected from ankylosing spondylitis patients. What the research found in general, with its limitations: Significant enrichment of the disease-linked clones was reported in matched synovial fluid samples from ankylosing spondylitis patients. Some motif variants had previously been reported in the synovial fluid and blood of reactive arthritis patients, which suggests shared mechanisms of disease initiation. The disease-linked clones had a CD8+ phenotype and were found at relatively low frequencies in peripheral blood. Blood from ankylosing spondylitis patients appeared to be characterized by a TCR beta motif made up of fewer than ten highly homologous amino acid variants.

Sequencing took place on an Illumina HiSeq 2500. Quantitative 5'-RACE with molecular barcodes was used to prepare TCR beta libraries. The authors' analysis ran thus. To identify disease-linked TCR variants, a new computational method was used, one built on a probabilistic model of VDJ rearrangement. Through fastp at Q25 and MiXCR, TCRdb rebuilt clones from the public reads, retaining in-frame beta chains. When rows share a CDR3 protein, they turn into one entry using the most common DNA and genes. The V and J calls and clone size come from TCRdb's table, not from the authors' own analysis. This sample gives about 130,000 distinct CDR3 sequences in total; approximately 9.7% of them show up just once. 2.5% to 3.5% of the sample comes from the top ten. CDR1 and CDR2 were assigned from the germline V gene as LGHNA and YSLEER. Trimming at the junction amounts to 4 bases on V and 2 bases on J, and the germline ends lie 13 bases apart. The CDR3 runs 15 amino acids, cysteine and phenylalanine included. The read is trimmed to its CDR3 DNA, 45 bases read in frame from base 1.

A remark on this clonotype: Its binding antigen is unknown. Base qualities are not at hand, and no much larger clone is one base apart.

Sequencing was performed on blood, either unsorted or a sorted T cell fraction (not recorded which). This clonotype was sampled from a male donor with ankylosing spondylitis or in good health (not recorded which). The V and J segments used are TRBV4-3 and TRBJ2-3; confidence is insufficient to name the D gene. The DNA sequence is TGCGCCAGCAGCCTTGGGTTATGGGCCACAGATACGCAGTATTTT. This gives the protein CASSLGLWATDTQYF.